These 30 T cell receptor beta chains were all obtained from the same sample, sequenced in a study of cytotoxic CD8 clonotypes in ibrutinib-treated CLL. The method was immunoSEQ multiplex PCR; TCRdb's version includes in-frame clones alone and lacks a portion of them. This sample has 300,000 to 400,000 clones, with roughly 71% found just once. Specimen: PBMCs, collected after 36 months of ibrutinib treatment. These receptors originate from a human donor with chronic lymphocytic leukemia.

V is TRBV6-6 and J is TRBJ2-5; possibly TRBD1 or TRBD2 for D (6 bases each). With 4 bases removed from V and 3 bases from J, the gap between germline ends came to 15 bases. Germline V gene sequence: CDR1 MNHNY, CDR2 SVGAGI (reference sequence). This CDR3 has 15 amino acids. The CDR3, as DNA: TGTGCCAGCAGTTTGGCGGGGCAGGGGAAAGAGACCCAGTACTTC. Amino acids: CASSLAGQGKETQYF.

The chain recombines TRBV9 with TRBJ2-7, with a tentative D call TRBD1 (5 bases). Germline V gene sequence: CDR1 SGDLS, CDR2 YYNGEE. Trimming cost V 2 bases and J 6 bases, with 15 bases left between them. This CDR3 contains 14 residues. CDR3: CASSVWDPGSEQYF. In DNA form, the CDR3 reads TGTGCCAGCAGCGTTTGGGATCCAGGGTCCGAGCAGTACTTC.

This chain connects TRBV29-1 to TRBJ2-5; 7 bases are a match to TRBD1. V shed 5 bases and J 0 bases; nucleotides not matched to a gene: 6. This CDR3 spans 14 amino acids. CDR1 is SQVTM and CDR2 is ANQGSEA in the germline V gene. CDR3 sequence: CSVMAGGYQETQYF. CDR3 in DNA: TGCAGCGTTATGGCAGGGGGATACCAAGAGACCCAGTACTTC. The full variable domain, with the rest looked up from reference TRBV29-1 and TRBJ2-5, is SAVISQKPSRDICQRGTSLTIQCQVDSQVTMMFWYRQQPGQSLTLIATANQGSEATYESGFVIDKFPISRPNLTFSTLTVSNMSPEDSSIYLCSVMAGGYQETQYFGPGTRLLVL.

The chain joins TRBV6-5 to TRBJ2-7, with 7 nucleotides matching TRBD1. The V gene's germline CDR1 is MNHEY and CDR2 SVGAGI. Trimming took 2 bases from V and 6 from J; bases not matched to a gene: 10. CDR3 length equals 15 residues. Written as DNA, the CDR3 is TGTGCCAGCAGTTACGTTACAGGGGTCGGGGCCGAGCAGTACTTC. Residues: CASSYVTGVGAEQYF.

CDR3 nucleotides: TGTGCCAGCAGCGTAGAGGCCTTGGAGACCCAGTACTTC. Translating it yields CASSVEALETQYF. The chain uses TRBV9 and TRBJ2-5; unclear D gene. CDR1 SGDLS and CDR2 YYNGEE come from the germline V gene. Trimming took 0 bases from V and 5 from J, leaving 8 bases between them. The CDR3 extends over 13 amino acids.

This clone was observed a few times. The chain uses TRBV7-8 and TRBJ1-1, with D hard to call. The CDR3 loop spans 13 amino acids. V was cut by 1 base and J by 9 bases, with 12 bases left in between. Germline V CDR1 and CDR2: SGHVS, FQNEAQ. The CDR3 sequence: CASSLEVQSQAFF. For the CDR3, the DNA is TGTGCCAGCAGCTTAGAGGTGCAGTCTCAAGCTTTCTTT.

This chain uses TRBV28 with TRBJ1-5, with TRBD1 identical over 8 bases. The ends lost 5 bases at V and 8 bases at J; junction bases unmatched: 8. The CDR3 runs 14 residues. The germline V gene has CDR1 MDHEN and CDR2 SYDVKM. The DNA for the CDR3 is TGTGCCAGCAGTGGTGGAGACAGGGGAAAGCCCCAGCATTTT. Translation: CASSGGDRGKPQHF.

This rearrangement joins TRBV7-6 to TRBJ2-3; D remains unclear. Trimming shortened V by 2 bases and J by 0 bases, and 9 bases separated the two germline ends. The V gene's germline CDR1 is SGHVS and CDR2 FNYEAQ. CDR3 size: 15 residues. For the CDR3, the DNA is TGTGCCAGCAGCTTATGGCACTCTAGCACAGATACGCAGTATTTT. Encoded protein: CASSLWHSSTDTQYF. Variable domain in full (rest from reference TRBV7-6 and TRBJ2-3): GAGVSQSPRYKVTKRGQDVALRCDPISGHVSLYWYRQALGQGPEFLTYFNYEAQQDKSGLPNDRFSAERPEGSISTLTIQRTEQRDSAMYRCASSLWHSSTDTQYFGPGTRLTVL.

This clone came up once. In DNA form, the CDR3 reads TGTGCCATCAGTGTAACTAAGGACTCTTATGGCTACACCTTC. Translated: CAISVTKDSYGYTF. V gene TRBV10-3 combines with J gene TRBJ1-2; D uncertain. The germline V and J ends were trimmed by 4 bases and 5 bases, with 14 bases remaining between them. The CDR3 length is 14 residues. From germline, CDR1 is ENHRY and CDR2 SYGVKD.

This clone has a handful of counts. The chain links TRBV10-3 to TRBJ1-2; D remains ambiguous. This CDR3 region has 13 residues. In germline, CDR1 is ENHRY, CDR2 SYGVKD. The V and J ends lost 0 bases and 4 bases respectively, with 6 bases between them. DNA of the CDR3: TGTGCCATCAGTGAGTCGGGCCCCTATGGCTACACCTTC. Its translation is CAISESGPYGYTF.

This clone was found once. This chain links TRBV15 with TRBJ2-1; 7 bases are a match to TRBD2. The V gene end was trimmed by 2 bases and the J gene end by 7 bases; junction bases not matched to a gene: 8. Germline CDR1 LNHNV, CDR2 YYDKDF (reference sequence). This CDR3 is 15 amino acids long. As DNA, the CDR3 is TGTGCCACCAGCAGAAAGCGGGAAGAAATAAATGAGCAGTTCTTC. Protein product: CATSRKREEINEQFF.

V gene TRBV7-9 combines with J gene TRBJ2-7, with 9 bases that match TRBD2. J gave up 4 bases and V 8 bases, and 21 bases lay outside the gene matches. Germline-derived CDR1 and CDR2 are SEHNR and FQNEAQ (reference sequence). CDR3 length equals 18 residues. The CDR3 sequence: CASAKSGAGGLFKYEQYF. The DNA for the CDR3 is TGTGCCAGCGCAAAGTCAGGGGCGGGAGGGCTCTTCAAGTACGAGCAGTACTTC. Full variable domain (missing parts from reference TRBV7-9 and TRBJ2-7): DTGVSQNPRHKITKRGQNVTFRCDPISEHNRLYWYRQTLGQGPEFLTYFQNEAQLEKSRLLSDRFSAERPKGSFSTLEIQRTEQGDSAMYLCASAKSGAGGLFKYEQYFGPGTRLTVT.

V gene TRBV5-6 combines with J gene TRBJ2-3, with D perhaps TRBD2 (5 bases). This CDR3 is built from 13 residues. Germline CDR1 is SGHDT and CDR2 is YYEEEE. V gave up 5 bases and J gave up 6 bases, with 13 bases separating them. The CDR3 DNA reads TGTGCCAGCAGTCCCCTCCGGGGTGATACGCAGTATTTT. Its protein is CASSPLRGDTQYF.

The chain has TRBV27 and TRBJ2-2, with 8 positions matching TRBD1. CDR1 and CDR2 from the germline V gene are MNHEY and SMNVEV (reference sequence). There are 16 residues in the CDR3. Trimming took 3 bases from V and 3 from J; bases not matched to a gene: 6. CDR3 sequence (DNA): TGTGCCAGCAGTTTGACAGGGGAACCCTACACCGGGGAGCTGTTTTTT. It specifies CASSLTGEPYTGELFF.

The chain links TRBV27 to TRBJ2-2; weak D call: TRBD2 (6 bases). The V and J ends lost 2 bases and 7 bases respectively, with 11 bases between them. The CDR3 sequence is 14 residues long. Germline CDR1 is MNHEY and CDR2 is SMNVEV (reference sequence). The CDR3 DNA reads as TGTGCCAGCAGTTTAAGGTCCGGGGGCGGGGAGCTGTTTTTT. As protein: CASSLRSGGGELFF.

The rearrangement links TRBV4-1 to TRBJ2-5, with D maybe TRBD2 (7 bases). CDR3 size: 16 residues. Trimming cost V 0 bases and J 4 bases, with 15 bases left between them. CDR1 and CDR2 from the germline V gene are MGHRA and YSYEKL. The CDR3 DNA reads as TGCGCCAGCAGCCAAGATCTCGGGGGGCTGGTAGAGACCCAGTACTTC. Translating it yields CASSQDLGGLVETQYF.

This chain connects TRBV13 to TRBJ1-1; D is uncertain. The germline gives CDR1 PRHDT, CDR2 FYEKMQ (reference sequence). The CDR3 loop spans 14 amino acids. The germline V and J ends were trimmed by 1 base and 2 bases, with 8 bases remaining between them. This CDR3 is CASSLVGENTEAFF. CDR3 bases: TGTGCCAGCAGCTTAGTAGGAGAAAACACTGAAGCTTTCTTT.

The CDR3 DNA sequence: TGTGCCAGCAGCTTGCCCGCGGGGGGTTTCGTTTACGAGCAGTACTTC. This codes for CASSLPAGGFVYEQYF. The J gene is TRBJ2-7, the V gene TRBV5-6, with 8 bases matching TRBD2. Germline V gene sequence: CDR1 SGHDT, CDR2 YYEEEE. V lost 1 base to trimming and J lost 4 bases; unmatched junction nucleotides: 10. The CDR3 spans 16 residues.

V and J are TRBV2 and TRBJ2-3; tentatively, D is TRBD2 (7 bases). This CDR3 has 18 residues. V was pared by 5 bases and J by 0 bases, with 21 bases between. Germline loops: CDR1 SNHLY, CDR2 FYNNEI. The CDR3 spells CASSTERGGTPSTDTQYF. The CDR3 nucleotides read TGTGCCAGCAGTACGGAAAGGGGGGGGACTCCTAGCACAGATACGCAGTATTTT.

The chain's CDR3 is CASTINRGPDTQYF. CDR3 nucleotide sequence: TGCGCCAGCACCATTAACAGGGGCCCAGATACGCAGTATTTT. The rearrangement uses TRBV5-1 and TRBJ2-3; 7 positions match TRBD1. This CDR3 region has 14 residues. Germline V gene lookup returns CDR1 SGHRS and CDR2 YFSETQ. V lost 6 bases and J lost 4; bases outside the gene matches: 8.

This clone came up once. The rearrangement links TRBV6-5 to TRBJ1-1; D unresolved. The CDR3 runs to 15 residues. V lost 0 bases and J lost 4, with 12 bases in between. CDR1 and CDR2 (germline): MNHEY, SVGAGI. CDR3 DNA sequence: TGTGCCAGCAGTTACTCGCCCCTTTGGACCACTGAAGCTTTCTTT. Residues: CASSYSPLWTTEAFF.

The rearrangement joins TRBV28 to TRBJ2-7; 13 bases map to TRBD2. This CDR3 region has 18 residues. The V gene end was trimmed by 5 bases and the J gene end by 2 bases; junction bases not matched to a gene: 12. Per the germline V gene, CDR1 is MDHEN and CDR2 is SYDVKM. CDR3 protein: CASSPLTSGRDPTYEQYF. CDR3 DNA sequence: TGTGCCAGCAGTCCCCTTACTAGCGGGAGGGACCCCACCTACGAGCAGTACTTC.

This clone was recorded once. V usage is TRBV4-3 and J usage is TRBJ2-1; perhaps TRBD1 as D (6 bases). This CDR3 region has 15 residues. Trimming removed 8 bases from V and 0 bases from J, with 14 bases in between. Germline lookup yields CDR1 LGHNA and CDR2 YSLEER. CDR3 residues: CASRTGLGSYNEQFF. In DNA, the CDR3 is TGCGCCAGCCGAACAGGGTTGGGCTCCTACAATGAGCAGTTCTTC.

This rearrangement joins TRBV5-6 to TRBJ1-4; D is ambiguous. V lost 2 bases and J 6 bases, leaving 8 bases between the germline ends. CDR1 SGHDT and CDR2 YYEEEE come from the germline V gene. The CDR3 length is 13 residues. DNA of the CDR3: TGTGCCAGCAGCTTACGCCTGGATGAAAAACTGTTTTTT. It is translated as CASSLRLDEKLFF.

The chain employs TRBV9 and TRBJ2-7, with D perhaps TRBD2 (6 bases). The germline V and J ends were trimmed by 0 bases and 0 bases, with 10 bases remaining between them. This CDR3 has 15 amino acids. Germline assignment: CDR1 SGDLS and CDR2 YYNGEE. The DNA of the CDR3 is TGTGCCAGCAGCGTAGGCGGGACCAGCTCCTACGAGCAGTACTTC. It codes for CASSVGGTSSYEQYF.

Only a few counts were recorded for this clone. CDR3 DNA sequence: TGTGCCAGCAGCTTACTTCATGGAACAGGGGCCCTCACCGGGGAGCTGTTTTTT. It is translated as CASSLLHGTGALTGELFF. The chain joins TRBV7-7 to TRBJ2-2, with 7 bases matching TRBD1. Losses at the gene ends were 2 bases for V and 4 bases for J; bases not matched to a gene: 13. Germline CDR1 is SSHAT and CDR2 is FNYEAQ (reference sequence). The CDR3 contains 18 residues.

V and J are TRBV29-1 and TRBJ2-3; 7 bases fit TRBD1. Trimming at V came to 8 bases and at J to 6 bases, leaving 8 bases not matched to a gene. The CDR3 loop spans 12 amino acids. Germline V gives CDR1 SQVTM, CDR2 ANQGSEA. Here the CDR3 DNA reads TGCAGCTCCGACAGGGTCGCGGATACGCAGTATTTT. This translates into CSSDRVADTQYF.

The chain employs TRBV12-5 and TRBJ2-2; TRBD2 matches at 10 bases. This CDR3 is built from 20 residues. V lost 1 base and J lost 5; bases outside the gene matches: 16. The V gene's germline CDR1 is LGHNT and CDR2 FRNRAP. CDR3 in amino acids: CASGLAGKNQLAGKTGELFF. CDR3 DNA sequence: TGTGCTAGTGGTTTGGCGGGAAAAAACCAACTAGCGGGGAAAACCGGGGAGCTGTTTTTT.

This clone appeared once. The chain links TRBV29-1 to TRBJ2-7; TRBD2 matches 12 bases. Trimming cost V 7 bases and J 3 bases; bases outside gene matches: 4. The germline V gene has CDR1 SQVTM and CDR2 ANQGSEA. The CDR3 is 13 amino acids. CDR3 DNA: TGCAGCGCCTCTAGCGGGAGGGGCTACGAGCAGTACTTC. It yields the protein CSASSGRGYEQYF.

V is TRBV7-3 and J is TRBJ2-3; D might be TRBD2 (5 bases). V was trimmed by 2 bases and J by 0 bases, leaving 9 bases between them. The CDR3 has 15 residues. Looked up from germline, CDR1 is SGHTA and CDR2 is FQGTGA. The CDR3 protein is CASSLLATSTDTQYF. CDR3 bases: TGTGCCAGCAGCTTATTAGCGACTAGCACAGATACGCAGTATTTT.